The T cell receptor beta chain described here comes from a study of identical twins. Overall study results and limits: Twins showed weaker excess sharing in their beta out-of-frame sequences.

On this clonotype itself: Its antigen is currently unknown.

Germline CDR1 reads SGHRS; CDR2 reads YFSETQ. V was clipped by 1 base and J by 2 bases; unmatched bases: 5. The length of the CDR3 is 16 residues. TCRdb analysed the 5' RACE reads with MiXCR anew, one entry per CDR3 protein. Here the sample spans around 960,000 distinct CDR3 sequences, 12% being singletons. This sample was shared with a second study, whose subject was yellow fever vaccine responses in identical twins.

This receptor was taken from a woman aged 18-29 years in good health. Sequenced input: PBMCs. This rearrangement joins TRBV5-1 to TRBJ2-5, with 10 bases that match TRBD2. CDR3 loop: CASSLSSGRGQETQYF. The CDR3 DNA follows: TGCGCCAGCAGCTTGTCAAGCGGGAGGGGGCAAGAGACCCAGTACTTC.